This entry lists 24 T cell receptor beta chains sequenced from one sample in a study of T cell repertoires in cytomegalovirus infection. From the reads, TCRdb called clonotypes with MiXCR, one entry per CDR3 protein. The sample lists about 140,000 distinct CDR3 sequences; 5.5% to 8% were seen once. Source material: PBMCs. These receptors were obtained from a human donor in good health (CMV status not recorded). Some clones in this sample may be carry-over from other donors' samples.

There are many counts of this clonotype. This chain connects TRBV7-2 to TRBJ2-7; 9 nucleotides line up with TRBD2. Germline V lookup: CDR1 SGHTA, CDR2 FQGNSA. This CDR3 comprises 15 residues. With V trimmed by 5 bases and J by 5 bases, 10 bases remained unmatched. The CDR3 is CASSKRQAGGNEQYF. In DNA form, the CDR3 reads TGTGCCAGCAGCAAGAGACAGGCGGGGGGGAACGAGCAGTACTTC.

This clonotype turned up a few times. The genes are TRBV20-1 and TRBJ1-2; weak D call: TRBD1 (6 bases). The length of the CDR3 is 11 residues. CDR1 and CDR2 (germline): DFQATT, SNEGSKA (reference sequence). Trimming shortened V by 2 bases and J by 7 bases, and 8 bases separated the two germline ends. DNA for the CDR3: TGCAGTGCTAGACAGGGGAGTGGCTACACCTTC. It translates to CSARQGSGYTF.

In this sample, this clonotype turned up many times. The V call is TRBV28, the J call TRBJ1-1, with D perhaps matching TRBD1 (6 bases). CDR1 and CDR2 (germline): MDHEN, SYDVKM. The CDR3 loop spans 14 amino acids. The germline V and J ends were trimmed by 3 bases and 4 bases, with 12 bases remaining between them. The DNA for the CDR3 is TGTGCCAGCAGTTTTCAGGGGCGCTTCACTGAAGCTTTCTTT. Translating gives CASSFQGRFTEAFF.

The DNA for the CDR3 is TGTGCCAGCATAGATACAGGTCCCGGGGAGCTGTTTTTT. Translated, it gives CASIDTGPGELFF. The chain uses TRBV28 and TRBJ2-2, with a weak D call TRBD1 (5 bases). CDR1 and CDR2 from the germline V gene are MDHEN and SYDVKM. Trimming pared 7 bases from V and 6 bases from J, leaving 12 bases between. This CDR3 has 13 amino acids.

The chain has TRBV7-6 and TRBJ2-3; 12 bases map to TRBD2. This CDR3 contains 16 residues. With 4 bases clipped from V and 3 bases from J, the junction kept 5 bases outside the gene matches. CDR1 SGHVS and CDR2 FNYEAQ come from the germline V gene. The CDR3 loop reads CASSSLAGGRTDTQYF. In nucleotides, the CDR3 is TGTGCCAGCAGCTCCCTAGCGGGGGGGAGGACAGATACGCAGTATTTT.

The V gene is TRBV5-4, the J gene TRBJ2-5, with TRBD1 identical over 7 bases. This CDR3 comprises 15 residues. The J segment lost 4 bases and the V segment lost 3 bases, leaving 9 bases of the junction unmatched. Germline V CDR1 and CDR2: SGHNT, YYREEE (reference sequence). The CDR3 DNA is TGTGCCAGCAGCTCTCGACAGGGACCGCTAGAGACCCAGTACTTC. Translating gives CASSSRQGPLETQYF.

This clonotype turned up a few times. This chain connects TRBV12-3 or TRBV12-4 to TRBJ1-5; D gene unclear. This CDR3 region has 13 residues. V lost 3 bases to trimming and J lost 4 bases, with 7 bases between them. CDR3 region: CASSLSQNQPQHF. The CDR3 DNA is TGTGCCAGCAGTTTGTCACAGAATCAGCCCCAGCATTTT.

In this sample, this clonotype turned up many times. V usage is TRBV20-1 and J usage is TRBJ2-7; 7 nucleotides align to TRBD1. This CDR3 contains 15 residues. Germline CDR1 is DFQATT and CDR2 is SNEGSKA (reference sequence). Trimming took 0 bases from V and 0 from J; bases not matched to a gene: 5. The CDR3 loop is CSARESTGSSYEQYF. The CDR3 nucleotides read TGCAGTGCTAGAGAATCGACAGGGAGCTCCTACGAGCAGTACTTC.

The table lists this clonotype with many counts. The rearrangement joins TRBV12-3 or TRBV12-4 to TRBJ1-5; D unresolved. CDR3 length: 13 amino acids. V was cut by 6 bases and J by 3 bases, with 9 bases left in between. CDR3 coding DNA: TGTGCCAGCAGCCCACAGCTCAATCAGCCCCAGCATTTT. It translates to CASSPQLNQPQHF.

V is TRBV7-2 and J is TRBJ2-7, with 10 bases aligning to TRBD1. V dropped 7 bases and J dropped 5; count of bases not matched to a gene: 11. The CDR3 runs to 15 residues. CDR1 is SGHTA, CDR2 FQGNSA, per germline. The CDR3 is CASTVTGTGAHEQYF. CDR3 DNA: TGTGCCAGCACCGTCACCGGGACAGGGGCCCACGAGCAGTACTTC.

This clonotype was observed at least ten times. The V gene is TRBV12-5, the J gene TRBJ2-6; D unclear. CDR3 length: 13 residues. The V end was cut by 7 bases, the J end by 1 base, with 5 bases between. Looked up from germline, CDR1 is LGHNT and CDR2 is FRNRAP. As DNA, the CDR3 is TGTGCTAGTGTGGGGTCTGGGGCCAACGTCCTGACTTTC. As protein: CASVGSGANVLTF.

This chain uses TRBV12-3 or TRBV12-4 with TRBJ2-5; D ambiguous. V lost 10 bases and J 2 bases, leaving 17 bases between the germline ends. The CDR3 is 14 amino acids. The CDR3 nucleotides read TGTGCCACCTCCCGAAGTCGAGAACAAGAGACCCAGTACTTC. Translated: CATSRSREQETQYF.

This clonotype was counted at least ten times. The chain has TRBV7-2 and TRBJ2-6, with D uncertain. CDR1 is SGHTA, CDR2 FQGNSA, per germline. The CDR3 covers 13 residues. The germline V and J ends were trimmed by 4 bases and 2 bases, with 3 bases remaining between them. DNA for the CDR3: TGTGCCAGCAGCTCCCCTGGGGCCAACGTCCTGACTTTC. Translation: CASSSPGANVLTF. Combining the CDR3 with reference TRBV7-2 and TRBJ2-6 gives the whole variable domain GAGVSQSPSNKVTEKGKDVELRCDPISGHTALYWYRQSLGQGLEFLIYFQGNSAPDKSGLPSDRFSAERTGGSVSTLTIQRTQQEDSAVYLCASSSPGANVLTFGAGSRLTVL.

This clonotype came up many times. V and J are TRBV2 and TRBJ2-7; 7 bases agree with TRBD1. V gave up 1 base and J gave up 5 bases; unmatched junction bases: 2. This CDR3 has 13 amino acids. Germline assignment: CDR1 SNHLY and CDR2 FYNNEI. The CDR3, as DNA: TGTGCCAGCAGTGAAGTGAGGGGGCACGAGCAGTACTTC. It translates to CASSEVRGHEQYF. Based on the CDR3 plus reference TRBV2 and TRBJ2-7, the full variable domain is EPEVTQTPSHQVTQMGQEVILRCVPISNHLYFYWYRQILGQKVEFLVSFYNNEISEKSEIFDDQFSVERPDGSNFTLKIRSTKLEDSAMYFCASSEVRGHEQYFGPGTRLTVT.

The chain couples TRBV9 to TRBJ2-5; the D call may be TRBD1 or TRBD2 (6 bases each). Germline lookup yields CDR1 SGDLS and CDR2 YYNGEE. The V end lost 0 bases, the J end lost 5 bases, and 14 bases lay between the germline ends. The CDR3 runs to 15 residues. Here the CDR3 reads CASSVVPGAAETQYF. CDR3 in DNA: TGTGCCAGCAGCGTAGTCCCGGGGGCCGCGGAGACCCAGTACTTC.

The rearrangement links TRBV12-3 or TRBV12-4 to TRBJ2-2; D not certain. CDR3 length: 17 amino acids. Trimming pared 3 bases from V and 0 bases from J, leaving 14 bases between. The CDR3 spells CASSFPGRNSNTGELFF. The CDR3 DNA is TGTGCCAGCAGTTTCCCAGGACGGAATTCGAACACCGGGGAGCTGTTTTTT.

CDR3: CASSEGVGPNEQYF. The CDR3 DNA is TGTGCCAGCAGTGAAGGAGTGGGCCCCAACGAGCAGTACTTC. The V and J genes are TRBV2 and TRBJ2-7; D ambiguous. Trimming left V 1 base short and J 5 bases short, with 12 bases between. Germline V lookup: CDR1 SNHLY, CDR2 FYNNEI. This CDR3 comprises 14 residues.

This clonotype was detected ten times or more. The chain joins TRBV7-2 to TRBJ2-7; 8 bases match TRBD2. Germline CDR1 SGHTA, CDR2 FQGNSA. The CDR3 is 14 amino acids. The trim removed 5 bases at V and 0 bases at J, leaving 3 bases unmatched. This CDR3 is CASSISGGSYEQYF. The CDR3 region has the DNA TGTGCCAGCAGCATCAGCGGGGGCTCCTACGAGCAGTACTTC.

This clonotype came up many times. The CDR3 protein is CASSYLGASGDNEQFF. CDR3 in DNA: TGTGCCAGCAGTTACCTTGGGGCTAGCGGGGACAATGAGCAGTTCTTC. The chain combines TRBV6-2 or TRBV6-3 with TRBJ2-1; 9 bases are shared with TRBD2. Germline values: CDR1 MNHEY, CDR2 SVGEGT. V shed 2 bases, J shed 5 bases, and the junction held 7 bases outside the gene matches. This CDR3 spans 16 amino acids.

At least ten counts were recorded for this clonotype. The V gene is TRBV5-1, the J gene TRBJ1-1; no definite D call. V lost 3 bases and J 11 bases, leaving 17 bases between the germline ends. Germline CDR1 SGHRS, CDR2 YFSETQ. This CDR3 comprises 13 residues. DNA for the CDR3: TGCGCCAGCAGCTCCGTTAGTGAGAGTTGGGCTTTCTTT. It specifies CASSSVSESWAFF.

This sequence joins TRBV20-1 and TRBJ2-5; D may match TRBD1 or TRBD2 (5 bases each). V dropped 7 bases and J dropped 4 bases, with 19 bases sitting between them. The CDR3 covers 14 residues. Germline V CDR1 and CDR2: DFQATT, SNEGSKA (reference sequence). The CDR3 region has the DNA TGCAGTGTGAGGGGCCAGGGCCTGGCAGAGACCCAGTACTTC. This translates into CSVRGQGLAETQYF.

This clonotype was seen repeatedly, ten times or more. The chain links TRBV28 to TRBJ1-1, with D uncertain. Germline values: CDR1 MDHEN, CDR2 SYDVKM. This CDR3 comprises 13 residues. V gave up 6 bases and J gave up 8 bases, with 16 bases separating them. This CDR3 reads CASRRRVGTEAFF. DNA for the CDR3: TGTGCCAGCAGACGTCGGGTCGGCACGGAAGCTTTCTTT.

This chain connects TRBV20-1 to TRBJ2-1, with D possibly TRBD2 on 6 matching bases. Trimming pared 6 bases from V and 7 bases from J, leaving 13 bases between. Germline V gene lookup returns CDR1 DFQATT and CDR2 SNEGSKA (reference sequence). This CDR3 has 12 residues. The CDR3 is CSARQLANEQFF. The CDR3 DNA reads as TGCAGTGCGCGGCAACTAGCAAATGAGCAGTTCTTC.

This clonotype was seen a few times. This chain connects TRBV2 to TRBJ1-1, with TRBD1 matching over 7 bases. J gave up 10 bases and V 3 bases, and 11 bases lay outside the gene matches. This CDR3 contains 14 residues. CDR1 and CDR2 from the germline V gene are SNHLY and FYNNEI. The CDR3 spells CASSEVKGTGVAFF. For the CDR3, the DNA is TGTGCCAGCAGTGAGGTCAAAGGTACAGGGGTAGCTTTCTTT.